Below, 4 T cell receptor beta chains from the same sample are listed, as sequenced in a study of T-cell memory formation after mild COVID-19. TCRdb called the 5' RACE reads again in MiXCR, with one record for every CDR3 protein. The repertoire includes approximately 580,000 distinct CDR3 sequences, roughly 20% of them detected once, and roughly an eighth sits in the top ten. Sequencing used PBMCs or a T cell subset sorted from them (not recorded which). These receptors were obtained from an adult woman who had mild COVID-19 (a few samples of this study predate the infection). Cell type and time point are not known.

By share, this clonotype counts as medium-sized (0.01 to 0.1%). The chain joins TRBV4-1 to TRBJ1-1; 11 bases align to TRBD1. Trimming cost V 3 bases and J 6 bases; bases outside gene matches: 6. The length of the CDR3 is 15 residues. Germline V gene data show CDR1 as MGHRA and CDR2 as YSYEKL. CDR3 sequence (DNA): TGCGCCAGCAGCCAGCTCCGGGACAGGGGGTCTGAAGCTTTCTTT. This codes for CASSQLRDRGSEAFF.

This clonotype has a handful of counts. V and J are TRBV6-2 or TRBV6-3 and TRBJ2-2; D possibly corresponds to TRBD1 (5 bases). CDR3 size: 15 residues. Looked up from germline, CDR1 is MNHEY and CDR2 is SVGEGT. Trimming took off 5 bases at V and 1 base at J, with 11 bases between the two ends. CDR3 protein: CASSQARENTGELFF. CDR3 nucleotides: TGTGCCAGCAGTCAGGCCAGGGAGAACACCGGGGAGCTGTTTTTT.

This clonotype has only a few counts. This chain uses TRBV5-1 with TRBJ2-6; TRBD1 might be the D (6 bases). The CDR3 has 15 amino acids. The germline V and J ends were trimmed by 4 bases and 5 bases, with 13 bases remaining between them. Germline assignment: CDR1 SGHRS and CDR2 YFSETQ. CDR3 sequence: CASSTEQGWANVLTF. As DNA, the CDR3 is TGCGCCAGCAGCACAGAACAGGGCTGGGCCAACGTCCTGACTTTC.

The V and J genes are TRBV5-5 and TRBJ1-2; no reliable D call. The CDR3 is 16 residues long. Germline CDR1 is SGHKS and CDR2 is YYEKEE (reference sequence). The ends were cut back, 0 bases at V and 4 bases at J, with 16 bases in the middle. Here the CDR3 DNA reads TGTGCCAGCAGCTTGGACTACAGCTCTTTGATCTATGGCTACACCTTC. As protein: CASSLDYSSLIYGYTF.